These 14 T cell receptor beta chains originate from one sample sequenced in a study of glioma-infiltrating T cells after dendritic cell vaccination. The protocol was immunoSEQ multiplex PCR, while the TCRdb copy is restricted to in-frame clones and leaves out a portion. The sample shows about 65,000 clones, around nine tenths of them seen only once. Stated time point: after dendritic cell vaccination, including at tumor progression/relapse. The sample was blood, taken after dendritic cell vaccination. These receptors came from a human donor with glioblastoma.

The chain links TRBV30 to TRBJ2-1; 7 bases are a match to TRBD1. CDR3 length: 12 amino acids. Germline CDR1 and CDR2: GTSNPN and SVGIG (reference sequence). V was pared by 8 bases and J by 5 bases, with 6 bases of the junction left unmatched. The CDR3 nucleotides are TGTGCCCGCAGGGACAGCCACAATGAGCAGTTCTTC. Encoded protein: CARRDSHNEQFF.

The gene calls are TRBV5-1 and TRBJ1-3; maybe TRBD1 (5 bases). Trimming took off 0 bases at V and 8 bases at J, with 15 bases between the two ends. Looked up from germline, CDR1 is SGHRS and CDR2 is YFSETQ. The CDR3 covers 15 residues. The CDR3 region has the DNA TGCGCCAGCAGCTTGGTGGCAGCGGGGCGGGACACCATATATTTT. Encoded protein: CASSLVAAGRDTIYF.

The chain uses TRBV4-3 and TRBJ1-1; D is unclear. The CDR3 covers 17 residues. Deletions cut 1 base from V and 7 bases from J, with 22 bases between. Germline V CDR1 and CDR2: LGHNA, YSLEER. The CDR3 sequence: CASSQVIGDVLDYEAFF. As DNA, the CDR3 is TGCGCCAGCAGCCAAGTAATCGGTGATGTCCTAGACTATGAAGCTTTCTTT.

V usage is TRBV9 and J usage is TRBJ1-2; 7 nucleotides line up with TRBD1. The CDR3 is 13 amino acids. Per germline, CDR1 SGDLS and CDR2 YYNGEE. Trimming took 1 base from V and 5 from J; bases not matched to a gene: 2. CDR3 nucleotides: TGTGCCAGCAGCGTAAGACAGGGATATGGCTACACCTTC. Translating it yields CASSVRQGYGYTF. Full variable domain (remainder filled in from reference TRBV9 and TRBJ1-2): DSGVTQTPKHLITATGQRVTLRCSPRSGDLSVYWYQQSLDQGLQFLIQYYNGEERAKGNILERFSAQQFPDLHSELNLSSLELGDSALYFCASSVRQGYGYTFGSGTRLTVV.

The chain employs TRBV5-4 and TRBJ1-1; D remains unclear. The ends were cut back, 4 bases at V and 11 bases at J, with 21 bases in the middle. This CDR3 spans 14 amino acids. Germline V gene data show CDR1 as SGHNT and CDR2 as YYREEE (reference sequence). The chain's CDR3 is CASSASRGTESAFF. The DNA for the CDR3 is TGTGCCAGCAGCGCCTCGCGAGGAACTGAAAGTGCTTTCTTT.

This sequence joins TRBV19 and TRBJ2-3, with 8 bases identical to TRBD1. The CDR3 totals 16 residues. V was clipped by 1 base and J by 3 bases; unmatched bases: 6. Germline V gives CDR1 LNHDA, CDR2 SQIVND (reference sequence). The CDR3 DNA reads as TGTGCCAGTAGTATAGTCCGCGGACAGGGAACAGATACGCAGTATTTT. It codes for CASSIVRGQGTDTQYF.

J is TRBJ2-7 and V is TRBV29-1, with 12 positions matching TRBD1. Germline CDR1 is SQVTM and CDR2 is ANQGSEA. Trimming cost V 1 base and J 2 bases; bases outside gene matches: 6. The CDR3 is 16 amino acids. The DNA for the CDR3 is TGCAGCGTTGAAGGCGGGACAGGGGGCGTCCCCTACGAGCAGTACTTC. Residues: CSVEGGTGGVPYEQYF.

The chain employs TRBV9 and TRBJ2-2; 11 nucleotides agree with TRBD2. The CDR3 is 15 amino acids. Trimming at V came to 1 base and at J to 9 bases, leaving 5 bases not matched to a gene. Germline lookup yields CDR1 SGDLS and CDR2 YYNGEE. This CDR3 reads CASSVSLAGGRELFF. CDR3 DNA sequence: TGTGCCAGCAGCGTAAGCCTAGCGGGGGGTCGGGAGCTGTTTTTT.

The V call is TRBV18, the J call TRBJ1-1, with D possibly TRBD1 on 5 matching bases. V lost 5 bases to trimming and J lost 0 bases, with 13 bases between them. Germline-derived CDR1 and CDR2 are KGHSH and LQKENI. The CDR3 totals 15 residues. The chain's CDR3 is CASSSTGTMNTEAFF. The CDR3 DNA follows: TGTGCCAGCTCATCTACCGGGACTATGAACACTGAAGCTTTCTTT.

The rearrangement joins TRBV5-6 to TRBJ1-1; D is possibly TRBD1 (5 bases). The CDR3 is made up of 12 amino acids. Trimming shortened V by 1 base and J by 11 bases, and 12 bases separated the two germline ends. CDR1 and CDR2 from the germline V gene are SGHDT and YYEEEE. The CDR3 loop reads CASSLWGGEAFF. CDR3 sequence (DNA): TGTGCCAGCAGCTTGTGGGGAGGGGAGGCTTTCTTT.

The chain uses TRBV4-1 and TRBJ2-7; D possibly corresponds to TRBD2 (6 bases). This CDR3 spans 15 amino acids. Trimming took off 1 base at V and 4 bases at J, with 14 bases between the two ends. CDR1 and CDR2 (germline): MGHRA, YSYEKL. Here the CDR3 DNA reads TGCGCCAGCAGCCAAGTTTTCGGACTACCATACGAGCAGTACTTC. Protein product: CASSQVFGLPYEQYF.

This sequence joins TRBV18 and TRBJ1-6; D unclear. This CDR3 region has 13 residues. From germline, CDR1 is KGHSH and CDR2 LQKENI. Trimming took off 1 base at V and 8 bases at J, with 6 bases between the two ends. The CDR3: CASSPRPDSPLHF. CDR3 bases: TGTGCCAGCTCACCACGGCCAGATTCACCCCTCCACTTT.

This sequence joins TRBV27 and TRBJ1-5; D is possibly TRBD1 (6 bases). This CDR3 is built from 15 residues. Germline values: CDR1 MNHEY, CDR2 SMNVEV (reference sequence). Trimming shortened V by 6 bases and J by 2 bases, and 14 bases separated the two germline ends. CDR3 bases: TGTGCCAGCAGGGACAGCCTAATAGGCAATCAGCCCCAGCATTTT. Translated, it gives CASRDSLIGNQPQHF.

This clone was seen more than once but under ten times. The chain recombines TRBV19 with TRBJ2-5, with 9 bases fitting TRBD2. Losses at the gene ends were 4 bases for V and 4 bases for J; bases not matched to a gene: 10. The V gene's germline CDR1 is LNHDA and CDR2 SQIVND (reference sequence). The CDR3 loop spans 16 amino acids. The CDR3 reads CASSSSRAGGPETQYF. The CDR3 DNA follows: TGTGCCAGTAGTAGCTCGAGGGCGGGGGGGCCAGAGACCCAGTACTTC.